Here is one T cell receptor (beta chain) with its context. The antigen remains unidentified. Time point described: sample taken at primary tumor resection. The record originates from a study of spatial heterogeneity in lung cancer. About the research overall: Matched bulk RNA-seq gave a T cell module score that correlated strongly with tumor-region TCR transcript counts. For the average unique TCR and UMI combination, more than ten occurrences appeared in raw reads. Study-wide findings and caveats: One measure, the expanded intratumoral alpha and beta TCR count, tracked tumor mutation counts.

Each TCR cDNA molecule carried a unique molecular identifier. TCRdb reprocessed the 5' RACE reads via MiXCR and lists one record per CDR3 protein. The sample includes approximately 7,000 distinct CDR3 sequences, about 11% of them seen just once. This CDR3 region has 14 residues. In germline, CDR1 is SGHTA, CDR2 FQGNSA. V dropped 3 bases and J dropped 4 bases, with 9 bases sitting between them. This chain links TRBV7-2 with TRBJ2-2; perhaps TRBD1 as D (6 bases). Sequences were derived from lung tumor tissue, sampled at surgery. The clonotype was recovered from a female donor with early-stage non-small cell lung cancer. CDR3 in DNA: TGTGCCAGCAGCTTTTCAGGGGCCACCGGGGAGCTGTTTTTT. Translation: CASSFSGATGELFF.